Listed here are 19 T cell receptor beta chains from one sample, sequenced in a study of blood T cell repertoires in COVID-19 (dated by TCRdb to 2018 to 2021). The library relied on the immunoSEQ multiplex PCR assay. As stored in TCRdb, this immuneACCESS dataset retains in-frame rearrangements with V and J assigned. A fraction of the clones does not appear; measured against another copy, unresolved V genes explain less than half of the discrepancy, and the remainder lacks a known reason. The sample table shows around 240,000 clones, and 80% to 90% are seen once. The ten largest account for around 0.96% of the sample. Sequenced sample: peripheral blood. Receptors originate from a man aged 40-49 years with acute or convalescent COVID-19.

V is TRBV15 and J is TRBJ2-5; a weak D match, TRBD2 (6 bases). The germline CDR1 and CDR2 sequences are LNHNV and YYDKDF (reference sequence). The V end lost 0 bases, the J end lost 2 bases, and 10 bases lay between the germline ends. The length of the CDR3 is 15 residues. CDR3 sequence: CATSRDLRGQETQYF. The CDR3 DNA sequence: TGTGCCACCAGCAGAGATCTCCGGGGGCAAGAGACCCAGTACTTC.

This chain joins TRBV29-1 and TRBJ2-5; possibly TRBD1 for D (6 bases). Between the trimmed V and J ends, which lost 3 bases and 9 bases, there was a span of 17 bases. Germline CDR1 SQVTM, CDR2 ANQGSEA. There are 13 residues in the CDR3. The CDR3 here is CSVETQGTRAQYF. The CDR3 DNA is TGCAGCGTTGAGACACAGGGCACAAGGGCCCAGTACTTC.

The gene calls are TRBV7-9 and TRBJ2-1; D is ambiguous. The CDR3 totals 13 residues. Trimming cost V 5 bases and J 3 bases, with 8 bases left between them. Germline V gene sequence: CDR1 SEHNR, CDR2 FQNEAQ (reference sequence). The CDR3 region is CASSEVGYNEQFF. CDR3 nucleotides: TGTGCCAGCAGCGAGGTAGGCTACAATGAGCAGTTCTTC. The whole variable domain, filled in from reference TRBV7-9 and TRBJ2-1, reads DTGVSQNPRHKITKRGQNVTFRCDPISEHNRLYWYRQTLGQGPEFLTYFQNEAQLEKSRLLSDRFSAERPKGSFSTLEIQRTEQGDSAMYLCASSEVGYNEQFFGPGTRLTVL.

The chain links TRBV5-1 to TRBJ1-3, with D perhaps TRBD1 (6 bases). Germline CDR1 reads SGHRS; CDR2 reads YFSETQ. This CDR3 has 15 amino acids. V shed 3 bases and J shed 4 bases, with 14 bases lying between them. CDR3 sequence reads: CASSSQGLSGNTIYF. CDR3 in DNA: TGCGCCAGCAGCTCACAGGGATTGTCCGGAAACACCATATATTTT.

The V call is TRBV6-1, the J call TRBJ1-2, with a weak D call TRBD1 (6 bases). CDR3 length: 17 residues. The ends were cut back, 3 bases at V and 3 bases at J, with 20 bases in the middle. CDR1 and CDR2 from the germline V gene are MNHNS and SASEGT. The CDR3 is CASSERGDRQEHYGYTF. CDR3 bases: TGTGCCAGCAGTGAGAGGGGAGATAGACAGGAGCACTATGGCTACACCTTC.

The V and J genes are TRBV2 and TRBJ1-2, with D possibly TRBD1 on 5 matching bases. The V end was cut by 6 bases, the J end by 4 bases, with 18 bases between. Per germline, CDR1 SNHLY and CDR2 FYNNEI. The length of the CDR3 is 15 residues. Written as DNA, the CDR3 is TGTGCCAGCAGGCGAAGGGACGGCGGGGTCTATGGCTACACCTTC. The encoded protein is CASRRRDGGVYGYTF. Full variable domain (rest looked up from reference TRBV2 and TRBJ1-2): EPEVTQTPSHQVTQMGQEVILRCVPISNHLYFYWYRQILGQKVEFLVSFYNNEISEKSEIFDDQFSVERPDGSNFTLKIRSTKLEDSAMYFCASRRRDGGVYGYTFGSGTRLTVV.

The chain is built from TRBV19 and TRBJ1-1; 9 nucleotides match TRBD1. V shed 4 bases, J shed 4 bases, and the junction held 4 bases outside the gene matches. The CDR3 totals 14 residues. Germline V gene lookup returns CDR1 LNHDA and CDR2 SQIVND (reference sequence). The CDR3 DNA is TGTGCCAGTAGTACAACAGGGGGCAGCACTGAAGCTTTCTTT. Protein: CASSTTGGSTEAFF.

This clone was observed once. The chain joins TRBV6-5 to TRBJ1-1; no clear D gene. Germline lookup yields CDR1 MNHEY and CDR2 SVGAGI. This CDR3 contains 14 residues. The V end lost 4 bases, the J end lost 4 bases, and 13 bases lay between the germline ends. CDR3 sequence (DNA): TGTGCCAGCAGTTCGGGGTCCTGGGGCACTGAAGCTTTCTTT. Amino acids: CASSSGSWGTEAFF.

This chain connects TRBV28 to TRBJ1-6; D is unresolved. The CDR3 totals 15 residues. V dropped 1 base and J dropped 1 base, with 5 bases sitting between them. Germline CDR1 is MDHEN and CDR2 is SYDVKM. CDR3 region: CASSLSGSYNSPLHF. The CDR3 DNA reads TGTGCCAGCAGTTTATCGGGTTCCTATAATTCACCCCTCCACTTT.

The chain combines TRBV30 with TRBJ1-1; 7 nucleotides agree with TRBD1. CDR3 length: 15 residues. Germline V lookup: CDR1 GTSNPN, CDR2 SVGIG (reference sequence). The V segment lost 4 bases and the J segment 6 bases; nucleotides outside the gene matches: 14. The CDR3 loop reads CAWTPTETGKAEAFF. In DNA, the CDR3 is TGTGCCTGGACCCCGACCGAGACAGGGAAAGCTGAAGCTTTCTTT.

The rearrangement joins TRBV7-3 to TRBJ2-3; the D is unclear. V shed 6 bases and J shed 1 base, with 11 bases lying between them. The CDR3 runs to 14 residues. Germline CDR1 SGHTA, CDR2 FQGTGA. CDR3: CASSYSRGTDTQYF. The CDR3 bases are TGTGCCAGCAGTTATAGCCGGGGCACAGATACGCAGTATTTT.

CDR3 region: CARPPGGGIDEQYF. In DNA, the CDR3 is TGCGCCCGCCCGCCGGGGGGGGGTATAGATGAGCAGTACTTC. This chain links TRBV10-1 with TRBJ2-7; TRBD2 aligns across 8 bases. The germline gives CDR1 WNHNN, CDR2 SYGVQD (reference sequence). The CDR3 is 14 amino acids. V was clipped by 11 bases and J by 7 bases; unmatched bases: 16.

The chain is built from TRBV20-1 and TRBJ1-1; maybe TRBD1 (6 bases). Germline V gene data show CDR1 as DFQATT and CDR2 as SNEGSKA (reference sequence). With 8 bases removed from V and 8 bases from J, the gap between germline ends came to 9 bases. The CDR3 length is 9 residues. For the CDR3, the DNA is TGCAGTCCGAGGGGGGAAGCTTTCTTT. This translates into CSPRGEAFF.

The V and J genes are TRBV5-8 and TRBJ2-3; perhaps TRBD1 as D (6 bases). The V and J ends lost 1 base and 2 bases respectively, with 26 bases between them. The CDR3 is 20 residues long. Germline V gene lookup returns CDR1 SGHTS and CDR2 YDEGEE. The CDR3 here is CASSLLLGASQTVLTDTQYF. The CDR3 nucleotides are TGTGCCAGCAGCTTGTTATTGGGGGCAAGCCAAACAGTCCTCACAGATACGCAGTATTTT.

The CDR3 region is CASSLALPGADTQYF. CDR3 DNA sequence: TGTGCCAGCAGTCTAGCGCTCCCCGGCGCAGATACGCAGTATTTT. The V and J genes are TRBV28 and TRBJ2-3; tentatively, D is TRBD2 (6 bases). Per germline, CDR1 MDHEN and CDR2 SYDVKM. This CDR3 contains 15 residues. Trimming shortened V by 5 bases and J by 4 bases, and 16 bases separated the two germline ends. The variable domain in full, completed from reference TRBV28 and TRBJ2-3, reads DVKVTQSSRYLVKRTGEKVFLECVQDMDHENMFWYRQDPGLGLRLIYFSYDVKMKEKGDIPEGYSVSREKKERFSLILESASTNQTSMYLCASSLALPGADTQYFGPGTRLTVL.

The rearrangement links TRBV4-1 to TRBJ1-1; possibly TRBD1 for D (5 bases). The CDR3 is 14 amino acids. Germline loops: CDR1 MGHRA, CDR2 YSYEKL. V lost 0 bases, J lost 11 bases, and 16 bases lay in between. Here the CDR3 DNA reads TGCGCCAGCAGCCAAGAAGGGCTTGGGGGGACGGCTTTCTTT. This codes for CASSQEGLGGTAFF.

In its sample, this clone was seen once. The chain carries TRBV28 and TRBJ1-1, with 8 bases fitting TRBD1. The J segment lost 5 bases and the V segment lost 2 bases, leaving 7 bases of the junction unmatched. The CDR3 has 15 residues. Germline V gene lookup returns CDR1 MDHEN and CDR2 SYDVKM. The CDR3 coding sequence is TGTGCCAGCAGTTTAGTCGCAGGGGGCAGGACTGAAGCTTTCTTT. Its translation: CASSLVAGGRTEAFF.

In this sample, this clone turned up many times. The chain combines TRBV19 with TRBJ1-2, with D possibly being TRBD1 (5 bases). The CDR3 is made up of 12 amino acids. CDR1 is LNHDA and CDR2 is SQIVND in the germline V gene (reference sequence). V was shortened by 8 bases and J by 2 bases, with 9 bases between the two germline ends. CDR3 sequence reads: CASGSGNYGYTF. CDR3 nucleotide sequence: TGTGCCAGTGGGTCAGGGAACTATGGCTACACCTTC.

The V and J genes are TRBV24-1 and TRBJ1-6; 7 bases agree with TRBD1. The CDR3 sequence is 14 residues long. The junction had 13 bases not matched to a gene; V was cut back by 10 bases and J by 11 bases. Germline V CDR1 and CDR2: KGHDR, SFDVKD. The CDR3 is CATMKTGNSAPLHF. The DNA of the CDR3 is TGTGCCACGATGAAGACAGGGAATAGTGCACCCCTCCACTTT.